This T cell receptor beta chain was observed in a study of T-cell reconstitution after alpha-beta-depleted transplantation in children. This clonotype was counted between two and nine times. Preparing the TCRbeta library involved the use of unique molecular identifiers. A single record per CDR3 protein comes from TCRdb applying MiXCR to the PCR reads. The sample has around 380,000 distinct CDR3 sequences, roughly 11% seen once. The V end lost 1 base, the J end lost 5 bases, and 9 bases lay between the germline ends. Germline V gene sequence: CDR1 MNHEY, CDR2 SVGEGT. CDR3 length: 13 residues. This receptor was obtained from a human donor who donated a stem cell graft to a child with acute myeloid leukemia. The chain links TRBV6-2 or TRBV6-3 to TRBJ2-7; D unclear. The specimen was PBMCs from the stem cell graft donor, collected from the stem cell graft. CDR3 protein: CASSYFVSDEQYF. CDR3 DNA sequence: TGTGCCAGCAGTTACTTCGTGTCGGACGAGCAGTACTTC.